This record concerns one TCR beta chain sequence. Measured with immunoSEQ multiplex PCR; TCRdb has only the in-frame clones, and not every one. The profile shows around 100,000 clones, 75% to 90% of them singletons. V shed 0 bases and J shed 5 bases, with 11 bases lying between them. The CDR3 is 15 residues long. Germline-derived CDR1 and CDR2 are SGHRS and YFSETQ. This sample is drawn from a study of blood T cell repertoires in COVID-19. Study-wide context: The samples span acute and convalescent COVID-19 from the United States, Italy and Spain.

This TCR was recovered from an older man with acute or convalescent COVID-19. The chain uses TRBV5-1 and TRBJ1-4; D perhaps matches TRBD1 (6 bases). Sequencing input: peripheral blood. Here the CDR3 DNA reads TGCGCCAGCAGCTTGGAGGGGGTACGAAATGAAAAACTGTTTTTT. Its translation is CASSLEGVRNEKLFF.